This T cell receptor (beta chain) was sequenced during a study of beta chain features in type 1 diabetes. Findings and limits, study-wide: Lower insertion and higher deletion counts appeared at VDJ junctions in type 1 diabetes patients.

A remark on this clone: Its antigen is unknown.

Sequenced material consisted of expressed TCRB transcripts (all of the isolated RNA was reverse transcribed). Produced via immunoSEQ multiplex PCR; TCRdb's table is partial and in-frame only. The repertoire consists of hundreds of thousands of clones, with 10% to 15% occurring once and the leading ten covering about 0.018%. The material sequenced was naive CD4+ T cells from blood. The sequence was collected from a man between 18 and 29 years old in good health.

CDR3 protein: CASSWTGDRYEQFF. Here the CDR3 DNA reads TGCGCCAGCAGCTGGACAGGGGACCGCTATGAGCAGTTCTTC. This sequence joins TRBV5-1 and TRBJ2-1, with 9 nucleotides matching TRBD1. The germline V gene encodes CDR1 SGHRS and CDR2 YFSETQ. With V trimmed by 3 bases and J by 8 bases, 6 bases remained unmatched. The CDR3 spans 14 residues.